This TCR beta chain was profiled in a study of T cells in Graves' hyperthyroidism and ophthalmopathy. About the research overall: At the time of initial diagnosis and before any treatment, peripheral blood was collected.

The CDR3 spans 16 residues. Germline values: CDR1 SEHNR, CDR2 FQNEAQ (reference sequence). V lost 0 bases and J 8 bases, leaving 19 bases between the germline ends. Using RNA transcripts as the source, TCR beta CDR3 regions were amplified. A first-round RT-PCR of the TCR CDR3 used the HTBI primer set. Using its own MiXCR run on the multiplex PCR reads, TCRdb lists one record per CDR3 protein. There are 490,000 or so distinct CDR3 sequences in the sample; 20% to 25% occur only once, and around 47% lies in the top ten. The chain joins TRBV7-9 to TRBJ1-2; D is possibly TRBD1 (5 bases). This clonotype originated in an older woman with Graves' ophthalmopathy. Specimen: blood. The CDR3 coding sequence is TGTGCCAGCAGCTTAGCGGTTGGGACTCCCGAGGGAGGCTACACCTTC. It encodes CASSLAVGTPEGGYTF.